This T cell receptor beta chain was sequenced during a study of blood T cell repertoires in COVID-19. Study-level information: The United States, Italy and Spain were the sources of the acute and convalescent COVID-19 samples.

The CDR3 contains 14 residues. Trimming at V came to 6 bases and at J to 7 bases, leaving 9 bases not matched to a gene. Germline loops: CDR1 WNHNN, CDR2 SYGVQD (reference sequence). The study counted Cohort 3 donors as recovered given two negative PCRs, clearance, or symptom resolution. TCRdb's table, derived via immunoSEQ multiplex PCR, lists solely in-frame clones and lacks some. The sample has about 220,000 clones; roughly 84% are singletons. The source material was PBMCs or T cells enriched from blood (not recorded which). This receptor was obtained from a woman aged 40 to 50 who had recovered from COVID-19. The chain couples TRBV10-1 to TRBJ2-7, with 10 bases matching TRBD1. The CDR3 coding sequence is TGCGCCAGCAGGCCCGCGGACAGGGGGGGAGAGCAGTACTTC. This translates into CASRPADRGGEQYF.